The source of this TCR beta chain is a study of blood T cell repertoires in COVID-19. Germline V gives CDR1 MDHEN, CDR2 SYDVKM. This CDR3 has 15 residues. The germline V and J ends were trimmed by 6 bases and 9 bases, with 18 bases remaining between them. Original data processing: Reference gene primers were amplified, and this amplification served to estimate nucleated cell counts. The data were produced by immunoSEQ multiplex PCR, yet TCRdb's version contains in-frame clones alone and is incomplete. V and J calls plus clone size are reproduced from that table; the DNA served to infer D and trimming. The top ten hold about 3.5% of the sample, which has 250,000 to 300,000 clones, about 88% seen once.

The receptor's source is a man aged 18-30 years with active or convalescent COVID-19. The material sequenced was peripheral blood. This chain joins TRBV28 and TRBJ1-6; perhaps TRBD1 as D (6 bases). CDR3 protein: CASSNRELLLSPLHF. DNA of the CDR3: TGTGCCAGCAGCAACAGGGAATTGCTGCTTTCACCCCTCCACTTT.